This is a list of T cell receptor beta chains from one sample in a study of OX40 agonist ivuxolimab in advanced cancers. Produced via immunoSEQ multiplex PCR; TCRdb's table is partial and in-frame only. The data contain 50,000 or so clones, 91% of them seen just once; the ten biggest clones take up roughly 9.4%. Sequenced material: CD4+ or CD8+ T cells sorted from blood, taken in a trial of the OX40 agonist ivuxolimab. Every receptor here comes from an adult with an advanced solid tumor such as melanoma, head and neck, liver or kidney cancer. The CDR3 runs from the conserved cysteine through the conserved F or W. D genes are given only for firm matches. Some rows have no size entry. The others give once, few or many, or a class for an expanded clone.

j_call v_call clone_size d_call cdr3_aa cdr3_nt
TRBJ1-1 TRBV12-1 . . CASSFGDREVSRTEAFF TGTGCCAGCAGCTTTGGAGACAGGGAGGTGAGTCGCACTGAAGCTTTCTTT
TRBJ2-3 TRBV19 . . CASMIGGADTQYF TGTGCCAGTATGATCGGGGGTGCAGATACGCAGTATTTT
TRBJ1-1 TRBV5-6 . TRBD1 CASSLESGQLNTEAFF TGTGCCAGCAGCTTGGAATCGGGACAGCTGAACACTGAAGCTTTCTTT
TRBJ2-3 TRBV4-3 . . CASSQMGASTDTQYF TGCGCCAGCAGCCAAATGGGAGCAAGCACAGATACGCAGTATTTT
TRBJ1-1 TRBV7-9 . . CASSGRDTPNTEAFF TGTGCCAGCAGCGGGCGGGACACCCCAAACACTGAAGCTTTCTTT
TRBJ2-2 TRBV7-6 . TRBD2 CASSLAALAGDNGELFF TGTGCCAGCAGCTTAGCAGCACTAGCGGGGGATAACGGGGAGCTGTTTTTT
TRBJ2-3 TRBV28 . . CASSFPRSGSITSTDTQYF TGTGCCAGCAGTTTCCCCAGGAGCGGGTCTATAACTAGCACAGATACGCAGTATTTT
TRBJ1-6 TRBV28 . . CASSLGAYNSPLHF TGTGCCAGCAGTTTAGGGGCCTATAATTCACCCCTCCACTTT
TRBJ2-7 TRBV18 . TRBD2 CASSPGRGTYEQYF TGTGCCAGCTCACCGGGGAGGGGAACCTACGAGCAGTACTTC
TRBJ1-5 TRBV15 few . CATSRDRNQPQHF TGTGCCACCAGCAGAGATCGGAATCAGCCCCAGCATTTT
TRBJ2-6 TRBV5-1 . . CASSSSLVGRSGANVLTF TGCGCCAGCAGCTCCTCCTTAGTGGGTCGCTCTGGGGCCAACGTCCTGACTTTC
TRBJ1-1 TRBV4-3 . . CASSQDLTGGMNTEAFF TGCGCCAGCAGCCAAGATCTTACAGGCGGAATGAACACTGAAGCTTTCTTT
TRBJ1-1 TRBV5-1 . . CASSLALNTEAFF TGCGCCAGCAGCTTGGCACTGAACACTGAAGCTTTCTTT
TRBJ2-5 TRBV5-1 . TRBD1 CASSPYRQLGQGLKTQYF TGCGCCAGCAGCCCTTACCGACAACTGGGACAGGGGTTAAAGACCCAGTACTTC
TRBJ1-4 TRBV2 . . CASSGLSEKLFF TGTGCCAGCAGTGGGTTAAGTGAAAAACTGTTTTTT
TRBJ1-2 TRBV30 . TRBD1 CAWSPTGGGYGYTF TGTGCCTGGAGCCCCACAGGGGGAGGCTATGGCTACACCTTC
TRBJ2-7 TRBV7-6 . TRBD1 CASSLRLGTGGYEQYF TGTGCCAGCAGCTTAAGATTGGGGACAGGGGGCTACGAGCAGTACTTC
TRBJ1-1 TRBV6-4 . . CASSDSSLRGEAFF TGTGCCAGCAGTGACTCGTCGTTGCGAGGGGAAGCTTTCTTT
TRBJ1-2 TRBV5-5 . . CASSYFRVDSNYGYTF TGTGCCAGCAGCTACTTCCGGGTAGACTCTAACTATGGCTACACCTTC
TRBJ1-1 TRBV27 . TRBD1 CASRQVTGGDTEAFF TGTGCCAGCAGGCAAGTGACAGGGGGGGACACTGAAGCTTTCTTT
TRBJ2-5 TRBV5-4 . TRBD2 CASSQLAGEETQYF TGTGCCAGCAGCCAACTAGCGGGAGAAGAGACCCAGTACTTC
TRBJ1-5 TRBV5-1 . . CASSLGGYSNQPQHF TGCGCCAGCAGCTTGGGTGGGTATAGCAATCAGCCCCAGCATTTT
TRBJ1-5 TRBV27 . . CASTSGGQPQHF TGTGCCAGCACTTCGGGGGGTCAGCCCCAGCATTTT
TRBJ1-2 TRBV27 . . CASSEGNGYTF TGTGCCAGTTCGGAGGGGAATGGCTACACCTTC
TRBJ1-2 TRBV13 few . CASSLRSVIKDYGYTF TGTGCCAGCAGCTTAAGGTCGGTCATCAAGGACTATGGCTACACCTTC
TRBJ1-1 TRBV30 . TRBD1 CAWTGTGSATEAFF TGTGCCTGGACCGGGACAGGGAGTGCGACTGAAGCTTTCTTT
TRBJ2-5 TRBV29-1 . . CSVCIPDSQETQYF TGCAGCGTATGCATCCCGGACAGCCAAGAGACCCAGTACTTC
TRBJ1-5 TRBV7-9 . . CASSLGQGTYDQPQHF TGTGCCAGCAGCTTAGGGCAGGGGACTTACGATCAGCCCCAGCATTTT
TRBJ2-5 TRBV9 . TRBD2 CASSVETSAETQYF TGTGCCAGCAGCGTAGAAACTAGCGCAGAGACCCAGTACTTC
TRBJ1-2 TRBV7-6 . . CASSLVQGSNYGYTF TGTGCCAGCAGCTTAGTACAGGGATCGAACTATGGCTACACCTTC
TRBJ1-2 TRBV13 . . CASSLWDGYTF TGTGCCAGCAGCTTATGGGACGGCTACACCTTC
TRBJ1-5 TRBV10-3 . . CAISDSLAMGILSNQPQHF TGTGCCATCAGTGACTCCTTGGCCATGGGGATTCTAAGCAATCAGCCCCAGCATTTT
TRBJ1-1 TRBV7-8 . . CASSYLTDNTEAFF TGTGCCAGCAGCTACCTTACAGACAACACTGAAGCTTTCTTT